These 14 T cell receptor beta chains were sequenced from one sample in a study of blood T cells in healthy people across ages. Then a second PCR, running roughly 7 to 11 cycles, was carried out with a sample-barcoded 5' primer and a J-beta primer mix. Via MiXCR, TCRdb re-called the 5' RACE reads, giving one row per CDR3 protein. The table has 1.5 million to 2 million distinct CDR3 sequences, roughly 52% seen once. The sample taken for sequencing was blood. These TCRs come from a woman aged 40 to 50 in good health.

In nucleotides, the CDR3 is TGCAGCGTTACCCCGCAGATGTCTAGCACAGATACGCAGTATTTT. This codes for CSVTPQMSSTDTQYF. The rearrangement uses TRBV29-1 and TRBJ2-3; D unresolved. This CDR3 has 15 residues. Germline assignment: CDR1 SQVTM and CDR2 ANQGSEA. The V and J ends lost 5 bases and 0 bases respectively, with 15 bases between them.

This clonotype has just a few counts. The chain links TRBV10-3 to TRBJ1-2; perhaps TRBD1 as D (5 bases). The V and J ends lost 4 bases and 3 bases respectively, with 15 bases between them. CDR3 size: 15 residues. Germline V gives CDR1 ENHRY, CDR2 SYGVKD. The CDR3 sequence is CAISVGGTGHYGYTF. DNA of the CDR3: TGTGCCATCAGTGTTGGAGGGACCGGCCACTATGGCTACACCTTC.

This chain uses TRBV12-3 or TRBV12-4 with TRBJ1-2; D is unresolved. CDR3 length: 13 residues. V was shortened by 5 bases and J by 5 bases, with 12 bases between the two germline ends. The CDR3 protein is CASSGWCIYGYTF. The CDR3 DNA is TGTGCCAGCAGTGGGTGGTGTATTTATGGCTACACCTTC.

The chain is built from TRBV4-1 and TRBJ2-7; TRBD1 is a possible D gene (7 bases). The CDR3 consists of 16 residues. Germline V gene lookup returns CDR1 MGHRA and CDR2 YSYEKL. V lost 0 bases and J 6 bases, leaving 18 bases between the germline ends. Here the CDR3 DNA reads TGCGCCAGCAGCCAAGATGGCGGGACAGCTAAAGTCGAGCAGTACTTC. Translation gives CASSQDGGTAKVEQYF.

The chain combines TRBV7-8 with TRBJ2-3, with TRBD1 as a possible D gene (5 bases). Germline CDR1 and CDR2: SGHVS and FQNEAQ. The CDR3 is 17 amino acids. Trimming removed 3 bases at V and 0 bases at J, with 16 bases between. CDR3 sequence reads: CASSFGSRTSSTDTQYF. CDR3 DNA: TGTGCCAGCAGCTTCGGCAGTAGGACAAGCAGCACAGATACGCAGTATTTT.

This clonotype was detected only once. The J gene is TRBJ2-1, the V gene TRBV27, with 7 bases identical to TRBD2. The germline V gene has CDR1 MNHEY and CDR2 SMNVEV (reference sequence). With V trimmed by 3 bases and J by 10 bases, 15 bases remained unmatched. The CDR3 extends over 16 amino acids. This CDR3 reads CASSFAGVSGAYEQFF. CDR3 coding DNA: TGTGCCAGCAGTTTTGCGGGAGTTAGCGGAGCATACGAGCAGTTCTTC.

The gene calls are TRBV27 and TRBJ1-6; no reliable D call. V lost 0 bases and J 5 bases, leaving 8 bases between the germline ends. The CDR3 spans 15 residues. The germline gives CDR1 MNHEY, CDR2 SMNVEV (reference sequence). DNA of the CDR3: TGTGCCAGCAGTTTATCGGACCAGGATAATTCACCCCTCCACTTT. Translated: CASSLSDQDNSPLHF.

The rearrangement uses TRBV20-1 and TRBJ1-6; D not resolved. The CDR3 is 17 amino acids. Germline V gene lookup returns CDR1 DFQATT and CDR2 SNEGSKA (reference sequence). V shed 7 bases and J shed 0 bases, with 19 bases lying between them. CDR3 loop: CSVPPHGGSSYNSPLHF. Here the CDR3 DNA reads TGCAGTGTCCCCCCACACGGCGGGAGCTCCTATAATTCACCCCTCCACTTT.

CDR3 in amino acids: CSAWDSSRNQETQYF. For the CDR3, the DNA is TGCAGTGCGTGGGACAGCTCGAGAAATCAAGAGACCCAGTACTTC. V gene TRBV20-1 combines with J gene TRBJ2-5; TRBD1 matches at 7 bases. The CDR3 has 15 amino acids. Germline values: CDR1 DFQATT, CDR2 SNEGSKA (reference sequence). Trimming removed 6 bases from V and 2 bases from J; junction bases left unmatched: 12.

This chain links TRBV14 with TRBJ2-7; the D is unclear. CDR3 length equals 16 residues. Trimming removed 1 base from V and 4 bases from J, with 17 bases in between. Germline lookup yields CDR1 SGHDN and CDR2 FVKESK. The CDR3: CASSQGRRPLCYEQYF. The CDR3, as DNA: TGTGCCAGCAGCCAAGGTCGACGACCGCTTTGTTACGAGCAGTACTTC.

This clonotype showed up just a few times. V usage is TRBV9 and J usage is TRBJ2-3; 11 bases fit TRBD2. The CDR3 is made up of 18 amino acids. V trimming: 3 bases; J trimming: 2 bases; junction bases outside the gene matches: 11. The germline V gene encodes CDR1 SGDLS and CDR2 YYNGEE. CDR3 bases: TGTGCCAGCAGCGGAAGATTACTAGCGGGGGACCTCACAGATACGCAGTATTTT. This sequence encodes CASSGRLLAGDLTDTQYF.

The CDR3 is CASSVGTSGGEETQYF. For the CDR3, the DNA is TGTGCCAGCAGCGTAGGGACTAGCGGGGGTGAAGAGACCCAGTACTTC. The V and J genes are TRBV9 and TRBJ2-5, with 13 nucleotides matching TRBD2. The V gene end was trimmed by 0 bases and the J gene end by 3 bases; junction bases not matched to a gene: 2. This CDR3 has 16 residues. Germline lookup yields CDR1 SGDLS and CDR2 YYNGEE.

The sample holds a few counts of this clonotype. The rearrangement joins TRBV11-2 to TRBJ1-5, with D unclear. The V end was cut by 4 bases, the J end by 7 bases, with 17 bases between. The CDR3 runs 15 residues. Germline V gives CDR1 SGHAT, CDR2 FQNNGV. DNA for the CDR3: TGTGCCAGCAGCTCCTCTGCAAGCCAGGCACAGCCCCAGCATTTT. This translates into CASSSSASQAQPQHF. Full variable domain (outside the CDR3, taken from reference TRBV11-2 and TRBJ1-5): EAGVAQSPRYKIIEKRQSVAFWCNPISGHATLYWYQQILGQGPKLLIQFQNNGVVDDSQLPKDRFSAERLKGVDSTLKIQPAKLEDSAVYLCASSSSASQAQPQHFGDGTRLSIL.

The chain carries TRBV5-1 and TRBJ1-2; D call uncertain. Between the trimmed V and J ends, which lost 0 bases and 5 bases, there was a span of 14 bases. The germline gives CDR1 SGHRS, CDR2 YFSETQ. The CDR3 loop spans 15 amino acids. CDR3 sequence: CASSLAPGETYGYTF. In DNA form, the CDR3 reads TGCGCCAGCAGCTTGGCCCCTGGAGAAACTTATGGCTACACCTTC.